This TCR beta chain is from a study of blood T cell repertoires in COVID-19. On the study more broadly: PBMCs, B-cell-depleted T cells, or T cells provided the cDNA or gDNA that made up the material.

The germline gives CDR1 MNHEY, CDR2 SMNVEV (reference sequence). The V and J ends lost 2 bases and 2 bases respectively, with 12 bases between them. The CDR3 covers 15 residues. Sequencing used immunoSEQ multiplex PCR; TCRdb keeps in-frame clones, though not all of them. The sample lists approximately 50,000 clones, more than 70% occurring once. This clonotype originated in a human donor in a cohort sampled during active COVID-19. This chain connects TRBV27 to TRBJ1-2, with D unresolved. The specimen was peripheral blood. The CDR3 DNA is TGTGCCAGCAGTTTAGCAACACTCAGGAACTATGGCTACACCTTC. Protein sequence: CASSLATLRNYGYTF.